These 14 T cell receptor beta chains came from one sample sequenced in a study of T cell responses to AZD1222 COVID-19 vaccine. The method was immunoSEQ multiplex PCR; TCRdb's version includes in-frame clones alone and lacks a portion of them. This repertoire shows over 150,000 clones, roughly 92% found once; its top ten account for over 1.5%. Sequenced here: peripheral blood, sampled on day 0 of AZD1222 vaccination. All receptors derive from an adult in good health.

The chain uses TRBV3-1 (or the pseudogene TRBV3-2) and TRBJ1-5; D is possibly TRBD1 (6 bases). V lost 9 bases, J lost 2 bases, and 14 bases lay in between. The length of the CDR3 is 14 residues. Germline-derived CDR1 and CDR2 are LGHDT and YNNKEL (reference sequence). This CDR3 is CASSRGGGNQPQHF. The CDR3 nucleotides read TGTGCCAGTTCTCGAGGGGGGGGCAATCAGCCCCAGCATTTT.

DNA of the CDR3: TGCAGCGTTCAGGATATGAACACTGAAGCTTTCTTT. Residues: CSVQDMNTEAFF. The rearrangement uses TRBV29-1 and TRBJ1-1; D unresolved. The germline V gene encodes CDR1 SQVTM and CDR2 ANQGSEA. This CDR3 is 12 amino acids long. The V and J ends lost 5 bases and 0 bases respectively, with 7 bases between them.

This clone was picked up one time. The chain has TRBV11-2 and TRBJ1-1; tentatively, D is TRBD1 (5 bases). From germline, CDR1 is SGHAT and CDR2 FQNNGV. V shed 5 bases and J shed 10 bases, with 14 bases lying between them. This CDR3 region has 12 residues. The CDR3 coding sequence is TGTGCCAGCAGCCCCGGGACCGGCGGAGCTTTCTTT. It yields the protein CASSPGTGGAFF.

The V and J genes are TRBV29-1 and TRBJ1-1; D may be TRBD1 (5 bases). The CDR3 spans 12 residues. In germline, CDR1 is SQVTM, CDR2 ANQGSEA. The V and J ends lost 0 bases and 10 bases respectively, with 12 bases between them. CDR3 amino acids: CSVEDPGDAAFF. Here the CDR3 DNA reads TGCAGCGTTGAAGATCCGGGGGACGCAGCTTTCTTT.

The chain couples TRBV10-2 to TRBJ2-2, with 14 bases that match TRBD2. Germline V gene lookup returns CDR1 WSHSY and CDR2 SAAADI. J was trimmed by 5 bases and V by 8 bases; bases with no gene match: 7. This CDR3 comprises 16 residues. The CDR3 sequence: CASRLAGGQGTGELFF. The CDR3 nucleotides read TGCGCCAGCCGACTAGCGGGAGGGCAAGGAACCGGGGAGCTGTTTTTT.

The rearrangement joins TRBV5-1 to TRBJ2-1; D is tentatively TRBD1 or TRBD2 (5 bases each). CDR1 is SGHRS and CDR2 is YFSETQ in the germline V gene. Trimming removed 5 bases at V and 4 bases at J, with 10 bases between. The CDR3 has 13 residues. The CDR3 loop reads CASSSGLYNEQFF. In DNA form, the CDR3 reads TGCGCCAGCAGTTCGGGGCTTTACAATGAGCAGTTCTTC.

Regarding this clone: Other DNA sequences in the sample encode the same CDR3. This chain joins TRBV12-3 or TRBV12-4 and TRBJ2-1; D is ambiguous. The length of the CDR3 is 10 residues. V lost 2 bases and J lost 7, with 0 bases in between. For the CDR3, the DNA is TGTGCCAGCAGTTTAAATGAGCAGTTCTTC. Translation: CASSLNEQFF.

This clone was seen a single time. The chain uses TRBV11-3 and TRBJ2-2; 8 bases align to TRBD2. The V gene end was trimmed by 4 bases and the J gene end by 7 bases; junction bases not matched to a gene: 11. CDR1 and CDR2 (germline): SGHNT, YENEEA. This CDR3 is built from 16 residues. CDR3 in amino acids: CASSSPTGGNGGELFF. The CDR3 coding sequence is TGTGCCAGCAGCTCACCGACGGGAGGGAACGGCGGGGAGCTGTTTTTT.

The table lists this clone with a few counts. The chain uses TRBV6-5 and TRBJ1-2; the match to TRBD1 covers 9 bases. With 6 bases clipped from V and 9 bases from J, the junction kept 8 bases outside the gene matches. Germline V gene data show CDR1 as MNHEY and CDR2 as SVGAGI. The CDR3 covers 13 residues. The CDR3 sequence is CASRSGTGKSYTF. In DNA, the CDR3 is TGTGCCAGCAGATCCGGGACAGGGAAGAGCTACACCTTC.

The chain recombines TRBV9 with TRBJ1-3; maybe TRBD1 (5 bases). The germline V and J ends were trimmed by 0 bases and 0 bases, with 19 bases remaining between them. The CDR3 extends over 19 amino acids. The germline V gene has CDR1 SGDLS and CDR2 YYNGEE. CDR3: CASSVEGGRGSDSGNTIYF. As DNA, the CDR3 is TGTGCCAGCAGCGTAGAGGGCGGGAGGGGCAGCGACTCTGGAAACACCATATATTTT.

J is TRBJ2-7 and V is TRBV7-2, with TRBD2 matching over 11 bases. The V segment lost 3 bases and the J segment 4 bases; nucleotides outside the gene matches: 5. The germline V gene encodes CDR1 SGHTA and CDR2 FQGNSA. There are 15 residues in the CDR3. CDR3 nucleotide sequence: TGTGCCAGCAGCTTTACTAGCGGGGGAAGGTACGAGCAGTACTTC. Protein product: CASSFTSGGRYEQYF. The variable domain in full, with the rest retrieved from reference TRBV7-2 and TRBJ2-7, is GAGVSQSPSNKVTEKGKDVELRCDPISGHTALYWYRQSLGQGLEFLIYFQGNSAPDKSGLPSDRFSAERTGGSVSTLTIQRTQQEDSAVYLCASSFTSGGRYEQYFGPGTRLTVT.

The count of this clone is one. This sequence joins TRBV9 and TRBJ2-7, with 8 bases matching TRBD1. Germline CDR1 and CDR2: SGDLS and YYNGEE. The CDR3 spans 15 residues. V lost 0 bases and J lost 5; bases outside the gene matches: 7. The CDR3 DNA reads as TGTGCCAGCAGCGTAGGTCCCAACAGGGGGAACGAGCAGTACTTC. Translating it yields CASSVGPNRGNEQYF.

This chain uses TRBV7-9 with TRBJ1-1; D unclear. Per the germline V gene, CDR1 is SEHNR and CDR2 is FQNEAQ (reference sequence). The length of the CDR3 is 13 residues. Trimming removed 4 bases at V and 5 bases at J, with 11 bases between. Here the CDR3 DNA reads TGTGCCAGCAGCTCGACGGGGAAGACTGAAGCTTTCTTT. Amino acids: CASSSTGKTEAFF.

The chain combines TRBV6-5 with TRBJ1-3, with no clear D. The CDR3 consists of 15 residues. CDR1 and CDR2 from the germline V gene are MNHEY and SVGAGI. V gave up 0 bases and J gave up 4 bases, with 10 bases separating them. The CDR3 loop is CASSYSNRGGNTIYF. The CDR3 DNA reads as TGTGCCAGCAGTTACTCGAACCGGGGAGGAAACACCATATATTTT.